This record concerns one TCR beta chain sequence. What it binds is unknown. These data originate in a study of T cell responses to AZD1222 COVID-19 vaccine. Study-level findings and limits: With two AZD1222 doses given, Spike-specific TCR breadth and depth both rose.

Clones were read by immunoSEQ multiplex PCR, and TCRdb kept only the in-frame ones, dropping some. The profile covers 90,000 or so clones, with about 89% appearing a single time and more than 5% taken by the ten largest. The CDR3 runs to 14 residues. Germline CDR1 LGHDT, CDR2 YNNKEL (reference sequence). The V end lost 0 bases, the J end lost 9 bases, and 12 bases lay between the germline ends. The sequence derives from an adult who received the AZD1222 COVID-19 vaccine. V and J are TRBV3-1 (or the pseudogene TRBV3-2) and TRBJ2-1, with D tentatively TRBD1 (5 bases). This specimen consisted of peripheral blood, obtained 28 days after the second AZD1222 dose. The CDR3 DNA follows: TGTGCCAGCAGCCAAGAGGGAAGGGGTGGTGAGCAGTTCTTC. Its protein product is CASSQEGRGGEQFF.